The text below deals with one T cell receptor beta chain. This clone has a count of ten or more. What antigen it recognizes has not been identified. The input lacks base qualities; no much larger clone sits a single base away. Trimming at the junction amounts to 4 bases on V and 6 bases on J, and the germline ends lie 13 bases apart. The cysteine opens and the phenylalanine closes a CDR3 of 13 amino acids. The sequence is cut down to CDR3 DNA, 39 bases in frame from base 1. From a lookup of the germline V gene, CDR1 and CDR2 are SGHTA and FQGTGA. The data were taken from a study of blood T cell repertoires in COVID-19 (dated by TCRdb to 2020 to 2021). Study-level background: The collaborator samples originated in the United States, Italy and Spain and spanned the acute and convalescent phases of COVID-19. The samples were drawn from the first 160 participants of the ongoing ImmuneRACE study and from 950 to 1,500 subjects provided by 6 global collaborators. The material from the prospective study consisted of cDNA or gDNA derived from T cells, B-cell-depleted T cells, or PBMCs. Sample metadata almost always included a de-identified subject ID, COVID-19 status, age in years and sex. The repertoires were made available in a free public database intended to serve as a resource for research on the immune response to SARS-CoV-2. Subjects who had been exposed to COVID-19, were actively infected with it, or had recovered from it provided the deeply sampled blood TCRbeta repertoires that made up the dataset. Where available, HLA class I and class II types were taken from metadata supplied by the sample provider and were not determined by assay-based typing. Beyond this particular receptor, the publication reports: The amount of clinical and demographic metadata varied by source and participant and was provided uncurated.

Samples from volunteer blood donors who had recovered from COVID-19 were contributed by a second Seattle source. Collaborating institutions collected whole blood in K2EDTA tubes following their own protocols. For TCRbeta analysis, collaborators shipped samples in one of three forms: frozen whole blood, isolated PBMCs, or DNA extracted from either of those sample types. TCRbeta CDR3 regions were amplified from genomic DNA by means of the immunoSEQ Assay, a bias-controlled multiplex PCR. The original pipeline was this. Nucleated cell counts per sample were estimated from amplification of reference gene primers within the assay. Sequence reads were collapsed and filtered to measure the absolute abundance of every unique TCRbeta CDR3 rearrangement. For each sample, productive Simpson clonality was calculated as the square root of Simpson's diversity index across productive rearrangements. This immuneACCESS table, as held by TCRdb, lists in-frame sequences with V and J called but not all clones. Of the missing ones, under half trace to an unresolved V gene in checked studies; the others have no known cause. The DNA gave D and trimming, while V, J and clone size come from that table. For this sample the table gives fewer than 200,000 clones, of which about 87% were detected only once. The ten largest clones take up 3.9% of the sample.

The TCR originated in a woman between 55 and 75 years old who had recovered from COVID-19. The sample comprised peripheral blood. The rearranged segments are TRBV7-3 and TRBJ2-7; the D segment could be TRBD1, given 6 matching bases. For the CDR3, the sequence is CASSSGHRGEQYF. The DNA sequence is TGTGCCAGCAGCTCGGGACATAGGGGCGAGCAGTACTTC. Where the CDR3 stops, the reference TRBV7-3 and TRBJ2-7 genes take over; the full variable domain is GAGVSQTPSNKVTEKGKYVELRCDPISGHTALYWYRQSLGQGPEFLIYFQGTGAADDSGLPNDRFFAVRPEGSVSTLKIQRTERGDSAVYLCASSSGHRGEQYFGPGTRLTVT.